This T cell receptor (beta chain) is from a study of blood T cells in healthy people across ages. Study findings and constraints: Expanded clonotype changes were possibly confounded by unknown donor CMV status. What prevented conclusive comparison of naive and antigen-experienced cells was that PBMCs were unsorted.

Worth noting for this clonotype: Its antigen is currently unknown.

Alongside a J-beta primer mix, a sample-barcoded 5' primer served in a second PCR lasting roughly 7 to 11 cycles. MiXCR, run by TCRdb on the 5' RACE reads, gives a single entry per CDR3 protein. The sample has around 940,000 distinct CDR3 sequences; 51% are singletons. Every donor contributed roughly 10 milliliters of peripheral blood by blood draw. The CDR3 extends over 16 amino acids. From germline, CDR1 is LGHDT and CDR2 YNNKEL (reference sequence). Sequencing used blood. This sequence was found in an older woman in good health. This chain joins TRBV3-1 and TRBJ2-7, with no clear D. TRBJ2-5 explains the end of the DNA better; the J call may be wrong. The CDR3 region is CASSALFPGDKETQYF. CDR3 coding DNA: TGTGCCAGCAGCGCTCTTTTTCCGGGTGATAAAGAGACCCAGTACTTC.